The clone carrying this TCR beta chain was counted only a few times. The V and J ends lost 6 bases and 4 bases respectively, with 15 bases between them. This CDR3 region has 14 residues. Germline V lookup: CDR1 SEHNR, CDR2 FQNEAQ (reference sequence). Each CDR3 protein gets one entry after TCRdb re-called the RT-PCR reads with MiXCR. The table has some 550,000 distinct CDR3 sequences, roughly a quarter seen once. The entry originates in a study of response to subunit inactivated influenza vaccine. These data were also filed under a second study, of T cells expressing NK-cell markers. This second report adds: Production of TCR beta cDNA relied on 5'RACE template switching with UMIs. Underlying the TCR beta repertoires were sorted CD3+CD56+NKG2C+, CD3+CD56+NKG2C- and CD3+CD56-NKG2C+ T cells. Seven donors tested HCMV-seropositive and one tested seronegative among the eight sequenced. The authors restricted sorting to alpha-beta TCR T cells with an anti-gamma-delta TCR antibody in several experiments. Of the CD8+ T cell pool in roughly 6 donors, roughly 1.0-8% was accounted for by dominant NKG2C+ clonotypes.

This TCR came from a man between 45 and 60 years old who received an inactivated influenza vaccine. Sample: CD4+ T cells sorted from PBMCs, taken about 11 days after vaccination. The chain carries TRBV7-9 and TRBJ1-2; weak D call: TRBD1 (6 bases). CDR3 amino acids: CASRTDRTAYGYTF. The CDR3 coding sequence is TGTGCCAGCAGAACAGACCGGACAGCCTATGGCTACACCTTC.